A single sample gave rise to the 22 T cell receptor beta chains below, sequenced in a study of identical twins. One entry per CDR3 protein, called by TCRdb with MiXCR from the 5' RACE reads. The profile shows more than 250,000 distinct CDR3 sequences, around 8.8% of them singletons. This sample also appeared in a second study, on yellow fever vaccine responses in identical twins.

Sequenced material: memory (CD45RO+) T cells sorted from blood. The receptors derive from a woman between 18 and 30 years old in good health.

There are many counts of this clonotype. The CDR3 loop reads CSVSTPTEGGSYF. CDR3 DNA sequence: TGCAGCGTTTCCACCCCGACAGAAGGGGGGTCGTACTTC. J is TRBJ2-4 and V is TRBV29-1; perhaps D is TRBD1 or TRBD2 (6 bases each). V was trimmed by 5 bases and J by 15 bases, leaving 23 bases between them. Germline V lookup: CDR1 SQVTM, CDR2 ANQGSEA. The CDR3 runs to 13 residues.

The V and J genes are TRBV5-1 and TRBJ2-7, with D perhaps TRBD1 (6 bases). The ends were cut back, 4 bases at V and 3 bases at J, with 11 bases in the middle. The CDR3 covers 13 residues. Germline V CDR1 and CDR2: SGHRS, YFSETQ. CDR3 residues: CASSRDTYYEQYF. CDR3 bases: TGCGCCAGCAGCCGGGACACCTACTACGAGCAGTACTTC.

V gene TRBV11-3 combines with J gene TRBJ2-1; 8 bases map to TRBD1. Germline lookup yields CDR1 SGHNT and CDR2 YENEEA. J gave up 9 bases and V 3 bases, and 7 bases lay outside the gene matches. The CDR3 consists of 14 residues. CDR3: CASSLTGQGFEQFF. The CDR3 region has the DNA TGTGCCAGCAGCTTGACAGGACAGGGCTTTGAGCAGTTCTTC.

This clonotype was recorded many times. This chain links TRBV12-3 or TRBV12-4 with TRBJ1-5; 7 bases fit TRBD1. V was clipped by 6 bases and J by 0 bases; unmatched bases: 5. CDR3 size: 15 residues. The CDR3 DNA reads as TGTGCCAGCAGACAGGGGTCTGTTAGCAATCAGCCCCAGCATTTT. It specifies CASRQGSVSNQPQHF.

This clonotype showed up just a few times. This rearrangement joins TRBV20-1 to TRBJ1-6; no reliable D call. V lost 1 base and J lost 6, with 13 bases in between. Germline-derived CDR1 and CDR2 are DFQATT and SNEGSKA (reference sequence). The CDR3 runs 15 residues. Here the CDR3 reads CSARALREGNSPLHF. The CDR3 DNA reads TGCAGTGCTAGAGCACTTCGGGAGGGTAATTCACCCCTCCACTTT.

The chain is built from TRBV18 and TRBJ2-1; D ambiguous. The CDR3 loop spans 13 amino acids. Germline lookup yields CDR1 KGHSH and CDR2 LQKENI. V lost 2 bases to trimming and J lost 9 bases, with 11 bases between them. The CDR3 DNA reads TGTGCCAGCTCACCAGTCCGAGTCCGTGAGCAGTTCTTC. As protein: CASSPVRVREQFF.

This clonotype was counted a few times. The chain carries TRBV3-1 and TRBJ2-7; TRBD2 matches 11 bases. The CDR3 has 19 amino acids. After removal of 1 base from V and 2 bases from J, the junction contained 13 bases not matched to a gene. The V gene's germline CDR1 is LGHDT and CDR2 YNNKEL (reference sequence). This CDR3 reads CASSQGGKIGGLAAYEQYF. In DNA, the CDR3 is TGTGCCAGCAGCCAAGGGGGAAAGATCGGGGGACTAGCGGCCTACGAGCAGTACTTC.

The rearrangement links TRBV27 to TRBJ2-1; D is uncertain. The CDR3 loop spans 16 amino acids. V shed 2 bases and J shed 3 bases, with 14 bases lying between them. CDR1 MNHEY and CDR2 SMNVEV come from the germline V gene (reference sequence). In nucleotides, the CDR3 is TGTGCCAGCAGTTTAGATTGGCAAAGGCGCTACAATGAGCAGTTCTTC. Translated: CASSLDWQRRYNEQFF.

The table lists this clonotype with a few counts. This rearrangement joins TRBV12-3 or TRBV12-4 to TRBJ2-3, with TRBD2 identical over 9 bases. This CDR3 is 15 amino acids long. V lost 6 bases and J lost 5; bases outside the gene matches: 9. The CDR3 here is CASSVKGGGGDTQYF. Written as DNA, the CDR3 is TGTGCCAGCAGCGTGAAAGGCGGGGGGGGAGATACGCAGTATTTT.

This clonotype appeared a few times. The CDR3 protein is CASSDRDRGPYSNQPQHF. The CDR3 DNA sequence: TGTGCCAGCAGTGACCGGGACAGGGGGCCTTATAGCAATCAGCCCCAGCATTTT. This sequence joins TRBV6-4 and TRBJ1-5; 12 nucleotides line up with TRBD1. Unmatched junction bases numbered 5, after V lost 2 bases and J lost 0 bases. Germline V gene lookup returns CDR1 MRHNA and CDR2 SNTAGT. The CDR3 is 18 amino acids.

The gene calls are TRBV14 and TRBJ1-1, with TRBD1 as a possible D gene (6 bases). V dropped 1 base and J dropped 1 base, with 22 bases sitting between them. This CDR3 spans 19 amino acids. The germline gives CDR1 SGHDN, CDR2 FVKESK. This CDR3 is CASSQGWAGAARENTEAFF. In DNA form, the CDR3 reads TGTGCCAGCAGCCAAGGGTGGGCGGGGGCCGCAAGGGAGAACACTGAAGCTTTCTTT.

The chain joins TRBV19 to TRBJ1-1; D gene uncertain. Germline CDR1 and CDR2: LNHDA and SQIVND (reference sequence). With 7 bases removed from V and 1 base from J, the gap between germline ends came to 13 bases. The CDR3 contains 14 residues. The CDR3 here is CASTDGQPNTEAFF. The CDR3 nucleotides read TGTGCCAGTACCGATGGGCAGCCGAACACTGAAGCTTTCTTT. Based on the CDR3 plus reference TRBV19 and TRBJ1-1, the full variable domain is DGGITQSPKYLFRKEGQNVTLSCEQNLNHDAMYWYRQDPGQGLRLIYYSQIVNDFQKGDIAEGYSVSREKKESFPLTVTSAQKNPTAFYLCASTDGQPNTEAFFGQGTRLTVV.

This clonotype has just a few counts. V gene TRBV7-9 combines with J gene TRBJ2-3; D is perhaps TRBD1 (5 bases). This CDR3 comprises 15 residues. Germline loops: CDR1 SEHNR, CDR2 FQNEAQ (reference sequence). The ends were cut back, 5 bases at V and 0 bases at J, with 12 bases in the middle. CDR3 nucleotides: TGTGCCAGCAGCCAAGGACAAAAGAGCACAGATACGCAGTATTTT. It translates to CASSQGQKSTDTQYF.

In this sample, this clonotype turned up a few times. The rearrangement uses TRBV11-2 and TRBJ2-1; possible D gene TRBD1, 6 bases. The V and J ends lost 5 bases and 4 bases respectively, with 18 bases between them. This CDR3 has 16 residues. Per germline, CDR1 SGHAT and CDR2 FQNNGV. In DNA, the CDR3 is TGTGCCAGCAGCACTACAGGGACCGTCAGATACAATGAGCAGTTCTTC. Amino acid sequence: CASSTTGTVRYNEQFF.

There are a few counts of this clonotype. The chain links TRBV4-1 to TRBJ1-4; 7 nucleotides agree with TRBD1. CDR1 and CDR2 from the germline V gene are MGHRA and YSYEKL. The CDR3 totals 14 residues. With 7 bases clipped from V and 6 bases from J, the junction kept 8 bases outside the gene matches. The CDR3, as DNA: TGCGCCAGCACTGAGACAGGGTGGGATGAAAAACTGTTTTTT. It translates to CASTETGWDEKLFF.

CDR3 sequence (DNA): TGCAGTGCTCCCGGGGAAAGCTCCTACGAGCAGTACTTC. Encoded protein: CSAPGESSYEQYF. The chain carries TRBV20-1 and TRBJ2-7; possible D gene TRBD2, 5 bases. Germline CDR1 is DFQATT and CDR2 is SNEGSKA (reference sequence). The CDR3 contains 13 residues. V lost 5 bases and J lost 0, with 11 bases in between.

The chain employs TRBV12-3 or TRBV12-4 and TRBJ2-7, with 7 bases lining up with TRBD2. The CDR3 is made up of 15 amino acids. Trimming removed 8 bases from V and 3 bases from J; junction bases left unmatched: 13. The CDR3 DNA sequence: TGTGCCAGCTCCTACAACCAAGCGGGGTACTACGAGCAGTACTTC. Translation gives CASSYNQAGYYEQYF.

Many counts were recorded for this clonotype. The chain links TRBV29-1 to TRBJ2-1; TRBD2 might be the D (5 bases). The germline V gene encodes CDR1 SQVTM and CDR2 ANQGSEA. V was clipped by 4 bases and J by 7 bases, with 20 bases between them. The CDR3 extends over 15 amino acids. The CDR3: CSVAGIVPFFNEQFF. In DNA, the CDR3 is TGCAGCGTTGCGGGGATCGTACCCTTTTTTAATGAGCAGTTCTTC.

This clonotype showed up many times. The CDR3, as DNA: TGTGCCAGCAGCATAGGGGGCTTCACTGAAGCTTTCTTT. This codes for CASSIGGFTEAFF. The chain carries TRBV12-3 or TRBV12-4 and TRBJ1-1; 7 bases are a match to TRBD1. The ends lost 6 bases at V and 4 bases at J; junction bases unmatched: 5. The CDR3 totals 13 residues.

This clonotype occurred a few times. The rearrangement joins TRBV27 to TRBJ1-3; 11 bases map to TRBD1. J was trimmed by 4 bases and V by 8 bases; bases with no gene match: 10. There are 16 residues in the CDR3. CDR1 and CDR2 (germline): MNHEY, SMNVEV (reference sequence). The CDR3 region has the DNA TGTGCCAGCCGCGCCAGGACAGGGGGCACCGGAAACACCATATATTTT. It codes for CASRARTGGTGNTIYF.

At least ten counts were recorded for this clonotype. V gene TRBV29-1 combines with J gene TRBJ1-1; D is undetermined. The CDR3 loop spans 10 amino acids. V lost 4 bases, J lost 4 bases, and 4 bases lay in between. Germline lookup yields CDR1 SQVTM and CDR2 ANQGSEA. CDR3 loop: CSVGFTEAFF. Here the CDR3 DNA reads TGCAGCGTTGGTTTCACTGAAGCTTTCTTT.

This clonotype came up many times. The chain has TRBV5-1 and TRBJ2-2; D call uncertain. The V end was cut by 2 bases, the J end by 4 bases, with 6 bases between. Germline CDR1 SGHRS, CDR2 YFSETQ. This CDR3 has 13 amino acids. The CDR3 DNA reads TGCGCCAGCAGCTTCTGGACCACCGGGGAGCTGTTTTTT. Amino acid sequence: CASSFWTTGELFF.